This T cell receptor beta chain was recovered during a study of tumor and adjacent non-tumor tissue in lung cancer. The library came from three nested PCR rounds adapted from ARM-PCR protocols. From the multiplex PCR reads, TCRdb called clonotypes with MiXCR, one entry per CDR3 protein. The sample records tens of thousands of distinct CDR3 sequences, roughly 60% being singletons. On this clonotype itself: What it recognizes is unknown.

Trimming took 3 bases from V and 6 from J, leaving 11 bases between them. Germline V gene lookup returns CDR1 SNHLY and CDR2 FYNNEI. CDR3 length equals 13 residues. No cell sorting was done before RNA was extracted from the tissue. Distant lung tissue was collected more than 3 cm away from the tumor edge. Donors were chemotherapy-naive, newly diagnosed lung cancer surgical patients in China, August–late 2014. Whole-study findings and limits: Normal lung showed higher cumulative top 100 clone frequency than tumor. TCR diversity was significantly greater in tumor than normal lung tissue.

This sequence was found in a woman aged 40 to 50 with non-small cell lung cancer. The rearrangement joins TRBV2 to TRBJ1-2, with a weak D call TRBD1 (6 bases). Specimen: distant non-tumor lung tissue. The CDR3 DNA is TGTGCCAGCAGTGACACCACAGGGCATGGCTACACCTTC. Its protein product is CASSDTTGHGYTF.